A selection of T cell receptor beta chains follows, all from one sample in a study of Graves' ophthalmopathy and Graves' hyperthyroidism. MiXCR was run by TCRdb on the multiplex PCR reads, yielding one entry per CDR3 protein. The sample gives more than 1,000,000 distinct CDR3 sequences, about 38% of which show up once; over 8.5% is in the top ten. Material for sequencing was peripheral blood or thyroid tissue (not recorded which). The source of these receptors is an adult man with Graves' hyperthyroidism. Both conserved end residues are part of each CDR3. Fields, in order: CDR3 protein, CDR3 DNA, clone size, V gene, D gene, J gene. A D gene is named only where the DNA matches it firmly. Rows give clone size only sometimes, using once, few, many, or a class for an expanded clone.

CDR3aa: CASSDTDRERYGYTF
CDR3nt: TGCGCCAGCAGCGACACTGACAGGGAAAGATATGGCTACACCTTC
abundance: few
v_gene: TRBV4-1
d_gene: TRBD1
j_gene: TRBJ1-2

CDR3aa: CASSHTSGRTGELFF
CDR3nt: TGTGCCAGCAGCCATACTAGCGGGAGAACCGGGGAGCTGTTTTTT
abundance: NA
v_gene: TRBV7-6
d_gene: TRBD2
j_gene: TRBJ2-2

CDR3aa: CACSAPGHPYEQYF
CDR3nt: TGCGCCTGCAGTGCGCCGGGACACCCCTACGAGCAGTACTTC
abundance: NA
v_gene: TRBV10-1
d_gene: NA
j_gene: TRBJ2-7

CDR3aa: CASSLMVATNEKLFF
CDR3nt: TGTGCCAGCAGCCTTATGGTTGCAACTAATGAAAAACTGTTTTTT
abundance: many
v_gene: TRBV7-8
d_gene: NA
j_gene: TRBJ1-4

CDR3aa: CASSLEVPGQGYGYTF
CDR3nt: TGTGCCAGCAGCTTGGAGGTGCCGGGACAGGGCTATGGCTACACCTTC
abundance: many
v_gene: TRBV5-8
d_gene: TRBD1
j_gene: TRBJ1-2

CDR3aa: CSAPPRRTEAFF
CDR3nt: TGCAGTGCTCCGCCCAGGAGGACTGAAGCTTTCTTT
abundance: few
v_gene: TRBV20-1
d_gene: NA
j_gene: TRBJ1-1

CDR3aa: CASSRSGPAYEQYF
CDR3nt: TGTGCCAGCAGCCGTAGCGGGCCTGCCTACGAGCAGTACTTC
abundance: NA
v_gene: TRBV7-2
d_gene: TRBD2
j_gene: TRBJ2-7

CDR3aa: CAISAHLDGGNTIYF
CDR3nt: TGTGCCATCAGCGCTCACCTTGACGGAGGAAACACCATATATTTT
abundance: NA
v_gene: TRBV10-3
d_gene: NA
j_gene: TRBJ1-3

CDR3aa: CASTVGGVLHF
CDR3nt: TGTGCCAGCACCGTGGGGGGGGTCCTCCACTTT
abundance: few
v_gene: TRBV12-3/TRBV12-4
d_gene: NA
j_gene: TRBJ1-6

CDR3aa: CASSSRNRGNNSPLHF
CDR3nt: TGTGCCAGCAGCTCCCGCAACAGGGGCAATAATTCACCCCTCCACTTT
abundance: many
v_gene: TRBV7-9
d_gene: TRBD1
j_gene: TRBJ1-6

CDR3aa: CAISESETGEEGGYTF
CDR3nt: TGTGCCATCAGTGAGTCGGAGACAGGGGAAGAAGGGGGCTACACCTTC
abundance: NA
v_gene: TRBV10-3
d_gene: TRBD1
j_gene: TRBJ1-2

CDR3aa: CSVRQGGRAWETQYF
CDR3nt: TGCAGCGTTCGGCAGGGCGGGAGGGCCTGGGAGACCCAGTACTTC
abundance: NA
v_gene: TRBV29-1
d_gene: TRBD2
j_gene: TRBJ2-5

CDR3aa: CASSVSGAQTQYF
CDR3nt: TGTGCCAGCAGCGTATCCGGGGCCCAGACCCAGTACTTC
abundance: NA
v_gene: TRBV9
d_gene: NA
j_gene: TRBJ2-5

CDR3aa: CASSHRDRHGEQYF
CDR3nt: TGTGCCAGCAGCCACCGGGACAGACACGGGGAGCAGTACTTC
abundance: many
v_gene: TRBV7-9
d_gene: TRBD1
j_gene: TRBJ2-7

CDR3aa: CASSATGHPPAFF
CDR3nt: TGTGCCAGCAGCGCGACAGGCCACCCCCCCGCTTTCTTT
abundance: NA
v_gene: TRBV9
d_gene: NA
j_gene: TRBJ1-1

CDR3aa: CASSFASDYEQYF
CDR3nt: TGTGCCAGCAGCTTCGCCTCCGACTACGAGCAGTACTTC
abundance: many
v_gene: TRBV7-8
d_gene: NA
j_gene: TRBJ2-7

CDR3aa: CASSGDLLAGVSYEQYF
CDR3nt: TGTGCCAGCAGTGGGGACCTACTGGCTGGGGTTTCCTACGAGCAGTACTTC
abundance: few
v_gene: TRBV12-3/TRBV12-4
d_gene: NA
j_gene: TRBJ2-7

CDR3aa: CATSRVGQREQYF
CDR3nt: TGTGCCACCAGCAGAGTCGGACAGCGAGAGCAGTACTTC
abundance: many
v_gene: TRBV15
d_gene: NA
j_gene: TRBJ2-7

CDR3aa: CASSKAGGAGFTEAFF
CDR3nt: TGTGCCAGCAGCAAAGCAGGGGGAGCCGGTTTCACTGAAGCTTTCTTT
abundance: few
v_gene: TRBV12-3/TRBV12-4
d_gene: TRBD1
j_gene: TRBJ1-1

CDR3aa: CASQGGNSPLHF
CDR3nt: TGTGCCAGCCAGGGGGGGAATTCACCCCTCCACTTT
abundance: NA
v_gene: TRBV25-1
d_gene: TRBD1
j_gene: TRBJ1-6

CDR3aa: CASNRAGGYGYTF
CDR3nt: TGTGCCAGCAACCGGGCAGGGGGTTATGGCTACACCTTC
abundance: NA
v_gene: TRBV27
d_gene: TRBD1
j_gene: TRBJ1-2

CDR3aa: CSSRQGSGGARSFNEQFF
CDR3nt: TGCAGCTCTCGACAGGGTAGCGGGGGGGCCAGATCGTTCAATGAGCAGTTCTTC
abundance: once
v_gene: TRBV20-1
d_gene: TRBD2
j_gene: TRBJ2-1

CDR3aa: CSVLDRGPYGYTF
CDR3nt: TGCAGCGTCCTCGACAGGGGGCCCTATGGCTACACCTTC
abundance: NA
v_gene: TRBV29-1
d_gene: TRBD1
j_gene: TRBJ1-2

CDR3aa: CASSIVGREGVESNQPQHF
CDR3nt: TGTGCCAGTAGTATAGTTGGCAGGGAGGGAGTTGAAAGCAATCAGCCCCAGCATTTT
abundance: NA
v_gene: TRBV19
d_gene: NA
j_gene: TRBJ1-5